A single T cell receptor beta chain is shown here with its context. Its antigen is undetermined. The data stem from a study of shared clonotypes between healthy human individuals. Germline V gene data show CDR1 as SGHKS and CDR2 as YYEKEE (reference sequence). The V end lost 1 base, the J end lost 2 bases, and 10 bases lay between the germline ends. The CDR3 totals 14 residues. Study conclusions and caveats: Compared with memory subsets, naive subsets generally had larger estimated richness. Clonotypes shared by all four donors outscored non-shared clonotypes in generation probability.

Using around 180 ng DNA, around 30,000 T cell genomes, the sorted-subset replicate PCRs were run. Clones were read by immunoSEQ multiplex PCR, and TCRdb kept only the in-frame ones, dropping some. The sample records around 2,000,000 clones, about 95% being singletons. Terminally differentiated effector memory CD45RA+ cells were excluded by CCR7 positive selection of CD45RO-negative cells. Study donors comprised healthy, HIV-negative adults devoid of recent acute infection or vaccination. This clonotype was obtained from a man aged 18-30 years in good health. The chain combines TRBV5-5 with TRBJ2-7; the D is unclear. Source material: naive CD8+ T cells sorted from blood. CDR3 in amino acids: CASSLTQGPYEQYF. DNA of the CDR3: TGTGCCAGCAGCTTGACACAAGGACCCTACGAGCAGTACTTC.